Listed below are T cell receptor beta chains from one sample, sequenced in a study of cytomegalovirus exposure and HLA in healthy donors. Assay: immunoSEQ multiplex PCR; the TCRdb copy retains only in-frame clones and omits some. Its clone listing holds approximately 100,000 clones. The sequenced material came from PBMCs. The source is a man aged 45-65 years in good health and CMV-seropositive. Each CDR3 is given with its conserved first and last residue. The order of the fields is J gene, V gene, D gene, CDR3 length, CDR3 DNA, CDR3 protein. A D gene is named only where the DNA matches it firmly.

TRBJ1-1 | TRBV29-1 | . | 16 | TGCAGCTGTACTACACCCACTGAATCCATGAACACTGAAGCTTTCTTT | CSCTTPTESMNTEAFF
TRBJ2-1 | TRBV11-1 | TRBD2 | 15 | TGTGCCAGCAGCTATAGCGGGAGCTCCTACAATGAGCAGTTCTTC | CASSYSGSSYNEQFF
TRBJ2-1 | TRBV5-6 | . | 14 | TGTGCCAGCCTAATGACGGGGTTCCCCAATGAGCAGTTCTTC | CASLMTGFPNEQFF
TRBJ2-2 | TRBV29-1 | TRBD2 | 15 | TGCAGCGTTGGACTAGCGGGCCACCAGGGCGGGGAGCTGTTTTTT | CSVGLAGHQGGELFF
TRBJ2-7 | TRBV30 | . | 11 | TGTGCCTGGAGTGTACTGGTAGAGCAGTACTTC | CAWSVLVEQYF
TRBJ1-2 | TRBV29-1 | TRBD1 | 16 | TGCAGCGTTGGGGGGGTGACAGGGGCTACAAGGTATGGCTACACCTTC | CSVGGVTGATRYGYTF
TRBJ2-7 | TRBV10-3 | . | 12 | TGTGCCATCAGAGCCGACAGCCGCGAGCAGTACTTC | CAIRADSREQYF
TRBJ2-6 | TRBV29-1 | TRBD1 | 15 | TGCAGCGCTGGGGACAGAACCTCTGGGGCCAACGTCCTGACTTTC | CSAGDRTSGANVLTF
TRBJ2-3 | TRBV30 | . | 14 | TGTGCCCTGGGGGGGGCGATTAGCACAGATACGCAGTATTTT | CALGGAISTDTQYF
TRBJ2-7 | TRBV5-6 | TRBD2 | 13 | TGTGCCAGCAGCTTGGTAGCGGGAGACGAGCAGTACTTC | CASSLVAGDEQYF
TRBJ2-1 | TRBV7-7 | . | 15 | TGTGCTAGCAGCTTAGGAGCGGCGGAATTCAATGAGCAGTTCTTC | CASSLGAAEFNEQFF
TRBJ2-1 | TRBV18 | TRBD1 | 15 | TGTGCCAGCTCACCACCGTCATCAGGGGGCAATGAGCAGTTCTTC | CASSPPSSGGNEQFF
TRBJ2-2 | TRBV15 | TRBD1 | 15 | TGTGCCACCAGCAGCCGGGACAGAAACACCGGGGAGCTGTTTTTT | CATSSRDRNTGELFF
TRBJ1-3 | TRBV6-1 | . | 15 | TGTGCCAGCAGTGAAGTGGCGGGGTCTGGAAACACCATATATTTT | CASSEVAGSGNTIYF
TRBJ2-2 | TRBV9 | . | 14 | TGTGCCAGCAGCGTAGATGGAGCGAGCAGGGAGCTGTTTTTT | CASSVDGASRELFF
TRBJ2-7 | TRBV6-5 | TRBD2 | 16 | TGTGCCAGCAGTTTTGGGACTAGCGGGCCCCTCTCCGAGCAGTACTTC | CASSFGTSGPLSEQYF
TRBJ2-5 | TRBV7-2 | TRBD2 | 17 | TGTGCCAGCAGCCTCCGTCCCCTAGCGGCAAACCAAGAGACCCAGTACTTC | CASSLRPLAANQETQYF
TRBJ1-1 | TRBV7-2 | . | 13 | TGTGCCAGCAGCTCCCAGGCGAACACTGAAGCTTTCTTT | CASSSQANTEAFF
TRBJ1-2 | TRBV6-4 | . | 15 | TGTGCCAGCAGTCCTTCCCCTTCGGCTAACTATGGCTACACCTTC | CASSPSPSANYGYTF
TRBJ1-2 | TRBV10-3 | . | 13 | TGTGCCACCCGGGGTGATATCAACTATGGCTACACCTTC | CATRGDINYGYTF
TRBJ1-1 | TRBV30 | . | 14 | TGTGCCTGGACCGTACTGCACAGGGAAACTGAAGCTTTCTTT | CAWTVLHRETEAFF
TRBJ2-3 | TRBV6-1 | . | 14 | TGTGCCGGCCGGGATGCCTTTAGCACAGATACGCAGTATTTT | CAGRDAFSTDTQYF
TRBJ2-1 | TRBV29-1 | TRBD2 | 17 | TGCAGCGTGAACACCGGGGTCGGACTAGCGGGAGTAAATGAGCAGTTCTTC | CSVNTGVGLAGVNEQFF
TRBJ2-7 | TRBV19 | TRBD2 | 18 | TGTGCCAGTAGTATAGATCTGGGACTAGCGGGAGGGGCCTACGAGCAGTACTTC | CASSIDLGLAGGAYEQYF
TRBJ2-1 | TRBV29-1 | TRBD1 | 13 | TGCAGCACAAGACAGGGGGCGTCGGGTGAGCAGTTCTTC | CSTRQGASGEQFF
TRBJ2-3 | TRBV10-3 | TRBD2 | 15 | TGTGCCATCAGGGGACTAGCGGGAGGCGGGGATACGCAGTATTTT | CAIRGLAGGGDTQYF
TRBJ1-2 | TRBV19 | . | 15 | TGTGCCAGTAGTATAGAATCCGGAGCTAACTATGGCTACACCTTC | CASSIESGANYGYTF
TRBJ2-3 | TRBV2 | . | 14 | TGTGCCAGCAGTGGACAGATGTACACAGATACGCAGTATTTT | CASSGQMYTDTQYF
TRBJ1-1 | TRBV5-6 | . | 15 | TGTGCCAGCAGCCACGGGAGAGGTGGGAGCGATGAAGCTTTCTTT | CASSHGRGGSDEAFF
TRBJ1-3 | TRBV19 | . | 12 | TGTGCCAGTAGTATTCGGGGAAACACCATATATTTT | CASSIRGNTIYF
TRBJ2-5 | TRBV10-3 | . | 11 | TGTGCCATCAGTGACGAAGAGACCCAGTACTTC | CAISDEETQYF
TRBJ1-3 | TRBV7-9 | . | 13 | TGTGCCAGCAGCTTATCTCAGGATGCCACCATATATTTT | CASSLSQDATIYF
TRBJ2-1 | TRBV15 | . | 14 | TGTGCCACCAGCAGAGACAGGTCAAGCAATGAGCAGTTCTTC | CATSRDRSSNEQFF
TRBJ2-3 | TRBV7-9 | TRBD1 | 14 | TGTGCCAGCAGCTACAGGGGGCAGGTAGATACGCAGTATTTT | CASSYRGQVDTQYF
TRBJ2-7 | TRBV11-1 | TRBD1 | 14 | TGTGCCAGCAGTGAACCGGGACAGGGGGTCGAGCAGTACTTC | CASSEPGQGVEQYF
TRBJ2-5 | TRBV30 | . | 13 | TGTGCGGGAGCAGGGGCTAACCAAGAGACCCAGTACTTC | CAGAGANQETQYF
TRBJ1-2 | TRBV29-1 | . | 12 | TGCAGCGCCCCACAGGGTGGATATGGCTACACCTTC | CSAPQGGYGYTF
TRBJ2-1 | TRBV7-7 | TRBD2 | 14 | TGTGCTAGCAGTTTGACGACTAGCTCTGATGAGCAGTTCTTC | CASSLTTSSDEQFF
TRBJ1-1 | TRBV7-3 | . | 13 | TGTGCCAGCAGCTCGGACAGGAACACTGAAGCTTTCTTT | CASSSDRNTEAFF
TRBJ2-5 | TRBV7-2 | TRBD2 | 15 | TGTGCCAGCAGCTCCGGACTAGTCGGGCAAGAGACCCAGTACTTC | CASSSGLVGQETQYF
TRBJ1-5 | TRBV30 | . | 13 | TGTGCCTGGAGCTCGGGATTTTATCAGCCCCAGCATTTT | CAWSSGFYQPQHF
TRBJ1-2 | TRBV9 | . | 12 | TGTGCCAGCAGCATAACAGGGAATGGCTACACCTTC | CASSITGNGYTF
TRBJ2-2 | TRBV7-9 | . | 14 | TGTGCCAGCAGGCCACTTTCGGGGACCGGGGAGCTGTTTTTT | CASRPLSGTGELFF
TRBJ2-1 | TRBV30 | . | 14 | TGTGCCTGGAGTGTATCCCCCCTAGCGCCTGAGCAGTTCTTC | CAWSVSPLAPEQFF
TRBJ1-1 | TRBV6-6 | . | 16 | TGTGCCAGCAGTTACTCGGTTGTCAACTTATCCCCTGAAGCTTTCTTT | CASSYSVVNLSPEAFF
TRBJ2-2 | TRBV2 | TRBD1 | 16 | TGTGCCAGCATTCCCGGGCAGGGGGCCCGGACCGGGGAGCTGTTTTTT | CASIPGQGARTGELFF
TRBJ2-2 | TRBV5-1 | . | 15 | TGCGCCAGCAGCTTGGCCGAGGGCCTGAGCGGGGAGCTGTTTTTT | CASSLAEGLSGELFF
TRBJ2-3 | TRBV30 | . | 13 | TGTGCCTGGAGTGTGCAGGGTTGGGATACGCAGTATTTT | CAWSVQGWDTQYF
TRBJ1-5 | TRBV5-8 | . | 13 | TGTGCCAGCAGCCAGGATTTCAATCAGCCCCAGCATTTT | CASSQDFNQPQHF
TRBJ1-2 | TRBV6-5 | . | 13 | TGTGCCAGCACCCATTCGAGGAGCTATGGCTACACCTTC | CASTHSRSYGYTF
TRBJ2-7 | TRBV30 | . | 13 | TGTGCCTGGACCCAACGGGGGGCGCGTGAGCAGTACTTC | CAWTQRGAREQYF
TRBJ2-1 | TRBV4-2 | TRBD2 | 15 | TGTGCCAGCAGCCAACGGACTAGCGACCACAATGAGCAGTTCTTC | CASSQRTSDHNEQFF
TRBJ2-7 | TRBV9 | . | 13 | TGTGCCAGCAGCGTAGGGGAGGCCTACGAGCAGTACTTC | CASSVGEAYEQYF
TRBJ2-7 | TRBV5-4 | TRBD2 | 14 | TGTGCCAGCAGCTTCGGGACTAGCCTCACAGAGCAGTACTTC | CASSFGTSLTEQYF
TRBJ2-3 | TRBV5-6 | . | 13 | TGTGCCAGCAGCTTGGGACTAGCAGATACGCAGTATTTT | CASSLGLADTQYF
TRBJ2-7 | TRBV10-3 | . | 12 | TGTGCCATCAGTGAGACAGGGTACGAGCAGTACTTC | CAISETGYEQYF